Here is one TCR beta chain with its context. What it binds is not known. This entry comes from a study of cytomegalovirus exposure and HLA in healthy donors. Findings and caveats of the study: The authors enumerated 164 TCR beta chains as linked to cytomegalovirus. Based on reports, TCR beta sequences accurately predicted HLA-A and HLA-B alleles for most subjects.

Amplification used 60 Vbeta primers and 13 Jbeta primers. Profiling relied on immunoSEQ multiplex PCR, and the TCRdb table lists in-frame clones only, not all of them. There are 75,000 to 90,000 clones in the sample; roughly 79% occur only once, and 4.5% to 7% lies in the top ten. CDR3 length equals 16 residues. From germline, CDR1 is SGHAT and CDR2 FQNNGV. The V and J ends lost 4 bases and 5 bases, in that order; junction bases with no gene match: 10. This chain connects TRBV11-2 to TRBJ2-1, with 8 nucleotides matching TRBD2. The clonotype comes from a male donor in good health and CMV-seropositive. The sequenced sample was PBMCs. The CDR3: CASSYRTSRFNNEQFF. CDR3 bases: TGTGCCAGCAGCTACCGGACTAGCCGGTTTAACAATGAGCAGTTCTTC.